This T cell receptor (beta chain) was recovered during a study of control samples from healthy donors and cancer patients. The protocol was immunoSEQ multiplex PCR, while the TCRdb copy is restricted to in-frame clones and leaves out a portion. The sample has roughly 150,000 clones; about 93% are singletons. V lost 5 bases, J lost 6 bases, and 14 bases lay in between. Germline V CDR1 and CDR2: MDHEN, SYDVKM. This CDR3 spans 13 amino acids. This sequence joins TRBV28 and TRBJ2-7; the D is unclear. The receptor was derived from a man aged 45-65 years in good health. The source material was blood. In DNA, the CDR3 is TGTGCCAGCAGTGTCAACCGTGGCTTCGAGCAGTACTTC. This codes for CASSVNRGFEQYF.